Reported below is one T cell receptor (beta chain). Its antigen is as yet unknown. As TCR cDNA was made by 5'RACE template switching, a universal primer site and UMIs were added. TCRdb reprocessed the 5' RACE reads with MiXCR, giving one entry per CDR3 protein. The sample carries more than 350,000 distinct CDR3 sequences, around 10% recorded once. Germline loops: CDR1 MNHNS, CDR2 SASEGT. The CDR3 loop spans 16 amino acids. Trimming shortened V by 6 bases and J by 0 bases, and 15 bases separated the two germline ends. These data belong to a study of T cells after yellow fever vaccination. General observations from the study: A large majority of primary-vaccination clones showed up again after the booster (96% CD4, approximately 90% CD8). CD4 and CD8 compartments shared a small share of clonotypes.

The gene calls are TRBV6-1 and TRBJ1-3, with D uncertain. This material consisted of PBMCs, taken on the day of the first yellow fever vaccination. The clonotype was recovered from a man aged 18 to 30 who received the YFV17D yellow fever vaccine. The CDR3 bases are TGTGCCAGCAGGAACCTGGCAGGCAGCTCTGGAAACACCATATATTTT. This sequence encodes CASRNLAGSSGNTIYF.